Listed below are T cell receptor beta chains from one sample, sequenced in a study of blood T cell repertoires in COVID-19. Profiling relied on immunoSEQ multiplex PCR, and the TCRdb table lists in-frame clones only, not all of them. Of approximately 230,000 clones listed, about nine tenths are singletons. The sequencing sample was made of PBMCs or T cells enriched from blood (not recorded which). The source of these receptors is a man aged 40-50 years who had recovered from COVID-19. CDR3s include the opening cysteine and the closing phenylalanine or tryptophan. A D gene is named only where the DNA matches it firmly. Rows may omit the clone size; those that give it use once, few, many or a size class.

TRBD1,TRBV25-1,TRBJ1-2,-,TGTGCCAGCAGTGGATGGACAGGGGCTACCTCTTATGGCTACACCTTC,CASSGWTGATSYGYTF
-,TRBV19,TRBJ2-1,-,TGTGCCAGTAGCCGGGGACGTCGGGGGAATGAGCAGTTCTTC,CASSRGRRGNEQFF
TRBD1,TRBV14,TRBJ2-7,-,TGTGCCAGCAGCCAAGATAGAGGACAGGGTCCCTACGAGCAGTACTTC,CASSQDRGQGPYEQYF
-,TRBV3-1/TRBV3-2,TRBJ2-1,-,TGTGCCAGCAGCGGCTTCAATGAGCAGTTCTTC,CASSGFNEQFF
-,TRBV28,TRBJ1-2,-,TGTGCCAGCAGTTCCACAGGGTATGGCTACACCTTC,CASSSTGYGYTF
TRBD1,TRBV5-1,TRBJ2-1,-,TGCGCCAGCAGCTTGGCGGGACAGATCTACAATGAGCAGTTCTTC,CASSLAGQIYNEQFF
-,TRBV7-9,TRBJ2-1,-,TGTGCCAGCAGGCCTAGACCTGGACAGCACAATGAGCAGTTCTTC,CASRPRPGQHNEQFF
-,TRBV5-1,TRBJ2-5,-,TGCGCCAGCAGGTTTGGGGCTTCTGAGGGGGTCCAAGAGACCCAGTACTTC,CASRFGASEGVQETQYF
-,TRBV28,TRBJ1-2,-,TGTGCCAGCAGTTTACCCTTTCCTCAGTCGTATGGCTACACCTTC,CASSLPFPQSYGYTF
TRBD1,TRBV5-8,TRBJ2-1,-,TGTGCCAGCAGCGGGACAGACAACCCACTCTACAATGAGCAGTTCTTC,CASSGTDNPLYNEQFF
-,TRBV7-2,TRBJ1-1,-,TGTGCCAGCAGCCCAAACGGGGGAGGAAACACTGAAGCTTTCTTT,CASSPNGGGNTEAFF
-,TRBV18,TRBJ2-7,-,TGTGCCAGCTCACCCCTTGGGCGGGACGGGTCCTACGAGCAGTACTTC,CASSPLGRDGSYEQYF
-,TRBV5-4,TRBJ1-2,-,TGTGCCAGCAGCCGTGGACCGGACACCGGAGCTAACTATGGCTACACCTTC,CASSRGPDTGANYGYTF
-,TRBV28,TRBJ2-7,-,TGTGCCAGCATCGGTATTGCCGGAGGTTACGAGCAGTACTTC,CASIGIAGGYEQYF
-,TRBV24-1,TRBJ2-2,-,TGTGCCACCAGTGAGACAGGGAACACCGGGGAGCTGTTTTTT,CATSETGNTGELFF
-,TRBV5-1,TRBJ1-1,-,TGCGCCAGCAGCGCCACAGACACTGAAGCTTTCTTT,CASSATDTEAFF
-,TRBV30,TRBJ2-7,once,TGTGCCTGGAGTGTAAAGGGGGCCTACGAGCAGTACTTC,CAWSVKGAYEQYF
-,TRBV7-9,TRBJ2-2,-,TGTGCCAGCAGCTCCTTTCAGGGGATCGGGGAGCTGTTTTTT,CASSSFQGIGELFF
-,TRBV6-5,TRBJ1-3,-,TGTGCCAGCAGACCCGACGGGAGCTCTGGAAACACCATATATTTT,CASRPDGSSGNTIYF
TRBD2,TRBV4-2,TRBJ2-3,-,TGTGCCAGCAGCCGGGGGACTAGCGGGATGGCAGATACGCAGTATTTT,CASSRGTSGMADTQYF
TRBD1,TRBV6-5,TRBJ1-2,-,TGTGCCAGCAGGATAGGACAGGGCGCCAGTGGCTACACCTTC,CASRIGQGASGYTF
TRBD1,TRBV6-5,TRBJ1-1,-,TGTGCCAGCAGTCCAGCACAGGGGGGGGATACTGAAGCTTTCTTT,CASSPAQGGDTEAFF
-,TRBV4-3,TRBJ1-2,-,TGCGCCAGCAGCCAAGTCTCGCGCAGGAACTATGGCTACACCTTC,CASSQVSRRNYGYTF
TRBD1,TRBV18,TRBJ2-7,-,TGTGCCAGCTCACCAGAAGGTGGGACAGGGATGCCCTACGAGCAGTACTTC,CASSPEGGTGMPYEQYF
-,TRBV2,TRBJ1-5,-,TGTGCCAGCAGGGGGGGGGCCGGTAATCAGCCCCAGCATTTT,CASRGGAGNQPQHF
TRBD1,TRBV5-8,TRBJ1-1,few,TGTGCCAGCAGCTTGGGGGACAGGGGGCTCAGGAACACTGAAGCTTTCTTT,CASSLGDRGLRNTEAFF
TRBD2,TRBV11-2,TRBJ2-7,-,TGTGCCAGCGGCTGGGGGGGCTCCTACGAGCAGTACTTC,CASGWGGSYEQYF
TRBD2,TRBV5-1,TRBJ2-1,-,TGCGCCAGCAGCTCTACCACGGGACTAGCGGGAGGGGGTGAGCAGTTCTTC,CASSSTTGLAGGGEQFF
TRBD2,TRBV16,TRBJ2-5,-,TGTGCCAGCAGCCAATTATCCCTAGCGGGAAGTGAGACCCAGTACTTC,CASSQLSLAGSETQYF
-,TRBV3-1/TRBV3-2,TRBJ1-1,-,TGTGCCAGCCGGGGTGGCAGAATGAACACTGAAGCTTTCTTT,CASRGGRMNTEAFF
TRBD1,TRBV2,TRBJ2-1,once,TGTGCCAGCAGCGAAAGGACAGGTCCCTACAATGAGCAGTTCTTC,CASSERTGPYNEQFF
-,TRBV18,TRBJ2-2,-,TGTGCCAGCTCGCCGGGGATGGCCGGGGAGCTGTTTTTT,CASSPGMAGELFF
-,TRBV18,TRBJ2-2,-,TGTGCCAGCTCACCCCAGGGAATCCAGAACACCGGGGAGCTGTTTTTT,CASSPQGIQNTGELFF
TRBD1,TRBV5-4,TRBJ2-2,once,TGTGCCAGCAGCTCTAACGACAGGGCGGCCGGGGAGCTGTTTTTT,CASSSNDRAAGELFF
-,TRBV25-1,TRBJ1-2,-,TGTGCCAGCAGTGATCCAGGGGTCTATGGCTACACCTTC,CASSDPGVYGYTF
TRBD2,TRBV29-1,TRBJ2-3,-,TGCAGCGTTGTGGTAGCGGGAGGGACAGATACGCAGTATTTT,CSVVVAGGTDTQYF
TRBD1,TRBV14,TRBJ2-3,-,TGTGCCAGCAGCCAAAACCCTGGGACAGGGGGCGATACGCAGTATTTT,CASSQNPGTGGDTQYF
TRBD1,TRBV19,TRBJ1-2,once,TGTGCCAGTAGTCCCGGACAGGGTCAAGGCTACACCTTC,CASSPGQGQGYTF
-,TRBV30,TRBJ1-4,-,TGTGCCTGGAGTGTAGGCAGGGGCCGTAATGAAAAACTGTTTTTT,CAWSVGRGRNEKLFF
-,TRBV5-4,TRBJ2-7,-,TGTGCCAGCAGCTTGAGCGGGCCCAGCTCCTACGAGCAGTACTTC,CASSLSGPSSYEQYF
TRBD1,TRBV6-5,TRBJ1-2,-,TGTGCCAGCAGTTTTACAGGGGGTAACTATGGCTACACCTTC,CASSFTGGNYGYTF
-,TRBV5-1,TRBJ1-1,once,TGCGCCAGCAGCTTGGAGGGGGTAGGCACTGAAGCTTTCTTT,CASSLEGVGTEAFF
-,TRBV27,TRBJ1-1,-,TGTGCCAGCAGTTTATCCGGAGCCAGGAACACTGAAGCTTTCTTT,CASSLSGARNTEAFF
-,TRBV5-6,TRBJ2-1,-,TGTGCCAGCAGCTTACTAGTTACGAATGAGCAGTTCTTC,CASSLLVTNEQFF
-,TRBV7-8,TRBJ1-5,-,TGTGCCAGCAGCTTATACGGGGATATTCAGCCCCAGCATTTT,CASSLYGDIQPQHF
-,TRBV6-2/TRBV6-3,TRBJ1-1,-,TGTGCCAGCAGCCTACAGAGGAACACTGAAGCTTTCTTT,CASSLQRNTEAFF
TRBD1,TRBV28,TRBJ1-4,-,TGTGCCAGTGGACAGGCTACAACTAATGAAAAACTGTTTTTT,CASGQATTNEKLFF
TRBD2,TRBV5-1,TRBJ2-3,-,TGCGCCAGCAGCTTGGATAGACTAGCGGCCACAGATACGCAGTATTTT,CASSLDRLAATDTQYF